This T cell receptor beta chain was documented in a study of CD8 T cells in Susac syndrome. Study-level background: Over five sequenced Susac syndrome patients had clinically active disease, while eight were in remission.

CDR3 size: 14 residues. Trimming pared 5 bases from V and 6 bases from J, leaving 16 bases between. Germline loops: CDR1 MNHEY, CDR2 SVGAGI. The sequenced target, TCR beta, came from blood CD8+ and CD4+ T cells. When the RNA was reverse transcribed, random hexamers were used with an input of about 0.5 to 1 ug. TCRdb fed the immunoSEQ multiplex PCR reads into MiXCR, producing one record per CDR3 protein. The sample shows hundreds of thousands of distinct CDR3 sequences, about 94% of them seen only once. V usage is TRBV6-5 and J usage is TRBJ1-1; D is ambiguous. What was sequenced was CD4+ T cells from PBMCs. The receptor was isolated from a human donor with Susac syndrome. For the CDR3, the DNA is TGTGCCAGCAGTCCGGTCCAACGAGGACCTGAAGCTTTCTTT. It codes for CASSPVQRGPEAFF.